The 19 T cell receptor beta chains in this list originate from one sample, sequenced in a study of metastatic and nonmetastatic thyroid tumors. TCRdb called clones again from the PCR reads with MiXCR. This sample carries about 69,000 clones, 13% to 15% of them seen once, and the ten largest clones take over 6.5%. No patient received treatment before thyroid surgery. Input material: blood. The source is a male donor with papillary thyroid cancer or a benign thyroid nodule (not recorded which). Some clones in this sample may be carry-over from other donors' samples.

This clone was counted a few times. The junction and the germline gene differ at one end; a read error may be behind it. The gene calls are TRBV6-2 or TRBV6-3 and TRBJ1-2, with D hard to call. This CDR3 contains 16 residues. Germline values: CDR1 MNHEY, CDR2 SVGEGT. CDR3 bases: TGTGCCAGCAGTTACCAAAACCCTGGAATCGGCTATTGCTACACCTTC. As protein: CASSYQNPGIGYCYTF.

The sample holds a few counts of this clone. A much larger clone differs from this one at a single base, so this may be a read error. V and J are TRBV2 and TRBJ2-3; D not resolved. Gene TRBJ1-5 matches the end of the DNA better, so the J call may be wrong. The CDR3 has 13 amino acids. Germline CDR1 SNHLY, CDR2 FYNNEI. The CDR3 coding sequence is TGTGCCAGCACCGGCGGTTTCACAGATACGCAGCATTTT. It yields the protein CASTGGFTDTQHF.

This clone was seen many times. V and J are TRBV20-1 and TRBJ1-1; 7 positions agree with TRBD1. V gave up 3 bases and J gave up 0 bases; unmatched junction bases: 7. Germline V gene data show CDR1 as DFQATT and CDR2 as SNEGSKA (reference sequence). The length of the CDR3 is 15 residues. The CDR3 DNA follows: TGCAGTGCTAGGGACCGGGACAGCTTGAACACTGAAGCTTTCTTT. This encodes CSARDRDSLNTEAFF.

This clone has at least ten counts. The chain is built from TRBV11-1 and TRBJ2-7; 9 nucleotides align to TRBD2. The CDR3 covers 17 residues. Germline CDR1 and CDR2: SGHAT and FQDESV (reference sequence). With V trimmed by 1 base and J by 0 bases, 7 bases remained unmatched. The CDR3 region has the DNA TGTGCCAGCAGCTTAGGTAGCGGGAGAGCTGACTCCTACGAGCAGTACTTC. This sequence encodes CASSLGSGRADSYEQYF.

This clone was detected a few times. With a much larger clone just one base away, this may be a read error. CDR3 sequence: CAITPGGASGGTQYF. The CDR3 DNA sequence: TGTGCCATCACCCCGGGGGGGGCTTCGGGAGGTACGCAGTATTTT. The rearrangement joins TRBV10-3 to TRBJ2-3, with 8 nucleotides matching TRBD2. Germline CDR1 and CDR2: ENHRY and SYGVKD. Germline trimming cut 7 bases from V and 8 bases from J; bases unmatched to any gene: 14. There are 15 residues in the CDR3.

V and J are TRBV20-1 and TRBJ1-6; the D gene is possibly TRBD1 (6 bases). The CDR3 consists of 15 residues. With 2 bases removed from V and 9 bases from J, the gap between germline ends came to 17 bases. Germline values: CDR1 DFQATT, CDR2 SNEGSKA (reference sequence). CDR3 residues: CSARHNPGGGSPLHF. CDR3 bases: TGCAGTGCTAGACATAATCCCGGGGGCGGTTCACCCCTCCACTTT.

Worth noting for this clone: At one of its ends the junction is not consistent with the germline gene, which may arise from a read error. This sequence joins TRBV7-2 and TRBJ1-6; D uncertain. Germline V lookup: CDR1 SGHTA, CDR2 FQGNSA. The CDR3 is made up of 17 amino acids. The CDR3, as DNA: TGTGCCAGCAGCCTAGCGCGGCAGTGGGCCCGTAATTCACCCCTCCACTTT. Its translation: CASSLARQWARNSPLHF.

This chain connects TRBV18 to TRBJ2-5, with 11 bases identical to TRBD2. The CDR3 length is 18 residues. V shed 2 bases and J 5 bases; nucleotides not matched to a gene: 13. Germline V gives CDR1 KGHSH, CDR2 LQKENI. The CDR3 sequence: CASSPVVLAGGPMETQYF. CDR3 DNA sequence: TGTGCCAGCTCACCAGTAGTGCTAGCGGGAGGCCCTATGGAGACCCAGTACTTC.

In regard to this clone: A read error may account for a junction end that differs from germline. The chain recombines TRBV20-1 with TRBJ2-7, with D perhaps TRBD1 (5 bases). CDR1 is DFQATT, CDR2 SNEGSKA, per germline (reference sequence). The CDR3 is made up of 15 amino acids. The CDR3 loop is CSARGEGVWSYDQYF. DNA for the CDR3: TGCAGTGCTAGAGGTGAAGGGGTATGGTCCTACGATCAGTACTTC.

This clone was counted many times. The CDR3 coding sequence is TGTGCCAGCAGTTACCCCTCCATGAACACTGAAGCTTTCTTT. Translating gives CASSYPSMNTEAFF. The rearrangement links TRBV6-5 to TRBJ1-1; no reliable D call. Between the trimmed V and J ends, which lost 2 bases and 0 bases, there was a span of 7 bases. The germline V gene encodes CDR1 MNHEY and CDR2 SVGAGI. This CDR3 contains 14 residues.

J is TRBJ2-7 and V is TRBV19, with unresolved D. CDR3 length equals 13 residues. V was trimmed by 6 bases and J by 9 bases, leaving 18 bases between them. From germline, CDR1 is LNHDA and CDR2 SQIVND (reference sequence). The CDR3 reads CASRGESSYSQYF. In DNA, the CDR3 is TGTGCCAGTAGAGGCGAGAGCTCCTACTCGCAGTACTTC.

This clone occurred many times. The chain combines TRBV18 with TRBJ1-1; D might be TRBD1 (5 bases). The germline V gene has CDR1 KGHSH and CDR2 LQKENI. The CDR3 is 14 amino acids. Trimming cost V 1 base and J 8 bases, with 14 bases left between them. The CDR3 DNA is TGTGCCAGCTCACCACGGCAGGGAGGCGACGAAGCTTTCTTT. This translates into CASSPRQGGDEAFF.

This clone was seen at least ten times. The chain recombines TRBV12-3 or TRBV12-4 with TRBJ1-1; weak D call: TRBD1 (6 bases). The CDR3 spans 14 residues. V was pared by 4 bases and J by 4 bases, with 13 bases between. The CDR3 coding sequence is TGTGCCAGCAGTTCACAGGGAGGTAGCACTGAAGCTTTCTTT. Protein: CASSSQGGSTEAFF.

In its sample, this clone was seen many times. This chain links TRBV10-3 with TRBJ1-6; 7 nucleotides match TRBD1. With 0 bases clipped from V and 0 bases from J, the junction kept 5 bases outside the gene matches. Germline values: CDR1 ENHRY, CDR2 SYGVKD. The CDR3 length is 18 residues. The CDR3 nucleotides are TGTGCCATCAGTGAGTCCGGGACAGTCCTCTCCTATAATTCACCCCTCCACTTT. Translating gives CAISESGTVLSYNSPLHF.

This clone was picked up many times. This rearrangement joins TRBV7-9 to TRBJ2-5; the D is unclear. CDR1 is SEHNR, CDR2 FQNEAQ, per germline (reference sequence). This CDR3 is 14 amino acids long. V lost 3 bases and J 1 base, leaving 9 bases between the germline ends. This CDR3 reads CASSFGSIQETQYF. DNA of the CDR3: TGTGCCAGCAGCTTCGGTTCGATCCAAGAGACCCAGTACTTC.

Many counts were recorded for this clone. The rearrangement links TRBV7-9 to TRBJ1-1; D is unclear. The CDR3 contains 12 residues. Trimming cost V 2 bases and J 4 bases, with 5 bases left between them. CDR1 is SEHNR, CDR2 FQNEAQ, per germline (reference sequence). In DNA form, the CDR3 reads TGTGCCAGCAGCTTACGGATCACTGAAGCTTTCTTT. This encodes CASSLRITEAFF.

This clone was seen at least ten times. V usage is TRBV29-1 and J usage is TRBJ2-7, with D possibly being TRBD1 (5 bases). This CDR3 contains 12 residues. V lost 4 bases and J 6 bases, leaving 13 bases between the germline ends. Germline V gives CDR1 SQVTM, CDR2 ANQGSEA. CDR3 protein: CSVGLGPGEQYF. Here the CDR3 DNA reads TGCAGCGTTGGTCTGGGGCCGGGCGAGCAGTACTTC.

This sequence joins TRBV5-1 and TRBJ2-7; TRBD2 matches 8 bases. The V gene end was trimmed by 4 bases and the J gene end by 2 bases; junction bases not matched to a gene: 8. The CDR3 spans 15 residues. CDR1 is SGHRS, CDR2 YFSETQ, per germline. CDR3 region: CASSDGTSGTYEQYF. The DNA of the CDR3 is TGCGCCAGCAGCGACGGGACTAGTGGGACCTACGAGCAGTACTTC.

This clone appeared many times. The chain combines TRBV20-1 with TRBJ1-5, with TRBD1 matching 8 bases. V shed 1 base, J shed 6 bases, and the junction held 2 bases outside the gene matches. This CDR3 has 13 amino acids. The V gene's germline CDR1 is DFQATT and CDR2 SNEGSKA (reference sequence). The CDR3 DNA sequence: TGCAGTGCTAGAGTACAGGGGGGTCAGCCCCAGCATTTT. It yields the protein CSARVQGGQPQHF.